Listed below are T cell receptor beta chains from one sample, sequenced in a study of shared clonotypes between healthy human individuals. Produced via immunoSEQ multiplex PCR; TCRdb's table is partial and in-frame only. The sample records approximately 2.4 million clones, approximately 94% being singletons. Material for sequencing was naive CD4+ T cells sorted from blood. The receptor set was obtained from a man younger than 35 in good health. Each CDR3 is given with its conserved first and last residue. The D gene is left open where the match is weak. Some rows have no size entry. The others give once, few or many, or a class for an expanded clone.

d_gene	v_gene	abundance	j_gene	CDR3aa	CDR3nt
-	TRBV5-4	-	TRBJ2-6	CASSFISGANVLTF	TGTGCCAGCAGCTTTATCTCCGGGGCCAACGTCCTGACTTTC
-	TRBV10-3	few	TRBJ2-5	CAISESWWETQYF	TGTGCCATCAGTGAGTCTTGGTGGGAGACCCAGTACTTC
-	TRBV7-9	-	TRBJ1-4	CASSPLLPGRGEKLFF	TGTGCCAGCAGCCCCCTTTTACCCGGGCGGGGTGAAAAACTGTTTTTT
TRBD2	TRBV2	-	TRBJ2-5	CASSEIEGGQETQYF	TGTGCCAGCAGTGAAATTGAGGGAGGGCAAGAGACCCAGTACTTC
-	TRBV6-6	-	TRBJ1-2	CASRDAAGGYGYTF	TGTGCCAGCAGAGATGCCGCGGGGGGCTATGGCTACACCTTC
TRBD1	TRBV9	-	TRBJ2-6	CASSALGTAYSGANVLTF	TGTGCCAGCAGCGCCCTAGGGACAGCCTACTCTGGGGCCAACGTCCTGACTTTC
-	TRBV6-5	-	TRBJ1-6	CASSRETPVNSPLHF	TGTGCCAGCAGCCGAGAGACGCCAGTCAATTCACCCCTCCACTTT
TRBD2	TRBV7-9	once	TRBJ2-5	CASSLGLQSGGQETQYF	TGTGCCAGCAGCTTAGGCCTCCAAAGCGGGGGCCAAGAGACCCAGTACTTC
-	TRBV5-1	few	TRBJ2-3	CASSSGVSTDTQYF	TGCGCCAGCAGCTCCGGGGTTAGCACAGATACGCAGTATTTT
-	TRBV6-1	-	TRBJ1-5	CASSDASNLNQPQHF	TGTGCCAGCAGTGATGCATCCAATTTAAATCAGCCCCAGCATTTT
-	TRBV10-2	-	TRBJ1-3	CASSEARGYSGNTIYF	TGCGCCAGCAGTGAGGCTCGGGGATACTCTGGAAACACCATATATTTT
-	TRBV20-1	-	TRBJ1-1	CSTRVNTEAFF	TGCAGTACCAGGGTAAACACTGAAGCTTTCTTT
-	TRBV2	-	TRBJ1-5	CASRRDTIQPQHF	TGTGCCAGCCGGCGGGACACGATTCAGCCCCAGCATTTT
TRBD2	TRBV29-1	-	TRBJ2-3	CSVKGRVTDTQYF	TGCAGCGTGAAGGGGAGGGTCACAGATACGCAGTATTTT
-	TRBV7-3	-	TRBJ2-5	CASSRGVGAGETQYF	TGTGCCAGCAGCCGAGGCGTCGGGGCTGGGGAGACCCAGTACTTC
TRBD2	TRBV5-1	-	TRBJ2-1	CASSLAGGSANEQFF	TGCGCCAGCAGCTTGGCGGGGGGTTCGGCCAATGAGCAGTTCTTC
-	TRBV20-1	few	TRBJ1-6	CSARTFPLHF	TGCAGTGCTAGAACTTTCCCCCTCCACTTT
TRBD1	TRBV19	-	TRBJ1-1	CASSKLTGQGTEAFF	TGTGCCAGTAGTAAACTGACAGGGCAGGGGACTGAAGCTTTCTTT
TRBD1	TRBV9	-	TRBJ2-7	CASSSTGGIGDEQYF	TGTGCCAGCAGCTCGACAGGGGGGATAGGGGACGAGCAGTACTTC
-	TRBV6-5	-	TRBJ1-2	CASSRDTDYGYTF	TGTGCCAGCAGCCGCGACACCGACTATGGCTACACCTTC
TRBD1	TRBV28	-	TRBJ2-2	CASRDRWDTGELFF	TGTGCCAGCAGGGACAGGTGGGACACCGGGGAGCTGTTTTTT
-	TRBV19	-	TRBJ1-5	CASSIRGPDQPQHF	TGTGCCAGTAGTATCCGGGGGCCGGATCAGCCCCAGCATTTT
-	TRBV7-2	once	TRBJ2-3	CASTPRGSRVTDTQYF	TGTGCCAGCACCCCCCGGGGTTCTCGTGTGACAGATACGCAGTATTTT
-	TRBV21-1	-	TRBJ2-7	CASSKINRGPNEQYF	TGTGCCAGCAGCAAAATCAACAGGGGGCCTAACGAGCAGTACTTC
TRBD2	TRBV7-9	-	TRBJ2-3	CASSGTSGFTDTQYF	TGTGCCAGCAGCGGGACTAGCGGGTTCACAGATACGCAGTATTTT
-	TRBV5-6	-	TRBJ1-2	CASSLGREVSYGYTF	TGTGCCAGCAGCTTGGGCAGGGAAGTAAGCTATGGCTACACCTTC
TRBD1	TRBV18	-	TRBJ1-2	CASSPGQELYGYTF	TGTGCCAGCTCACCAGGACAGGAGCTCTATGGCTACACCTTC
-	TRBV18	-	TRBJ2-3	CASSPTRDTQYF	TGTGCCAGCTCACCCACACGAGATACGCAGTATTTT